The clone carrying this T cell receptor beta chain showed up many times. The sample is drawn from a study of CD8+CD57+ T cells in acquired aplastic anemia. Looking at the study overall: Healthy donors gave 11 million or so reads on average for CD4+ cells.

The study profiled TCR beta VDJ and CDR3 using genomic DNA as template. Via MiXCR, TCRdb re-called the reads, giving one row per CDR3 protein. The sample carries about 110,000 distinct CDR3 sequences, 51% recorded once. Trimming cost V 5 bases and J 5 bases; bases outside gene matches: 5. Germline lookup yields CDR1 SGHTA and CDR2 FQGNSA. This CDR3 is built from 13 residues. The chain carries TRBV7-2 and TRBJ1-2, with TRBD1 matching over 7 bases. The specimen sequenced was sorted CD4+, CD8+, or CD8+CD57+ T cells (not recorded which) from PBMCs. This receptor was obtained from a human donor in good health, serving as a control. The CDR3 region is CASSPQGEYGYTF. The CDR3 DNA follows: TGTGCCAGCAGCCCCCAGGGGGAATATGGCTACACCTTC.